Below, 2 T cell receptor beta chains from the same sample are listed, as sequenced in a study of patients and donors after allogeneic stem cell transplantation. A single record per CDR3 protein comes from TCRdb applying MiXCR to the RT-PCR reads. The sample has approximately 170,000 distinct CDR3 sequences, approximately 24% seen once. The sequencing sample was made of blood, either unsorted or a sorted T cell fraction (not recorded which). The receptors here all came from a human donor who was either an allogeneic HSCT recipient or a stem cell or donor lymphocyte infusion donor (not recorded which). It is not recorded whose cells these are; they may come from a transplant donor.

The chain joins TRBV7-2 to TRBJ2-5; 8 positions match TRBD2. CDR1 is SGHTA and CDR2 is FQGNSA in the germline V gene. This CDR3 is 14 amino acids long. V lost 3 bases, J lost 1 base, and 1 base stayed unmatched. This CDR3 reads CASSFGLAQETQYF. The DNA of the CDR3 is TGTGCCAGCAGCTTCGGACTAGCCCAAGAGACCCAGTACTTC.

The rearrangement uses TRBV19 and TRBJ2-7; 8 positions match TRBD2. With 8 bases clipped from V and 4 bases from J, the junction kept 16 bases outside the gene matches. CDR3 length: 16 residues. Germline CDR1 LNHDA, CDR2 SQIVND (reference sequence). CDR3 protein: CASSQPGLVGGYEQYF. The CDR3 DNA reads TGTGCCAGTTCCCAACCGGGACTAGTAGGAGGGTACGAGCAGTACTTC.